The next 10 T cell receptor beta chains were all read from a single sample in a study of cytomegalovirus exposure and HLA in healthy donors (dated by TCRdb to about 2017). Library preparation employed the immunoSEQ multiplex PCR assay. TCRdb carries this immuneACCESS record with in-frame sequences only. Its versions omit some clonotypes, under half of them owing to an unresolved V gene in the studies checked, with the rest unexplained. The sample has fewer than 200,000 clones on record, 85% of them singletons. The biggest ten clones account for 16% of the sample. Sequencing was done on a sample of PBMCs. These receptors came from a man between 18 and 29 years old in good health and CMV-seropositive.

With respect to this clone: The sample has other DNA sequences that encode this CDR3 too. The chain recombines TRBV5-1 with TRBJ1-1; D might be TRBD1 (5 bases). The germline V gene encodes CDR1 SGHRS and CDR2 YFSETQ. This CDR3 comprises 13 residues. V was shortened by 3 bases and J by 5 bases, with 11 bases between the two germline ends. CDR3: CASSYGGGTEAFF. CDR3 nucleotide sequence: TGCGCCAGCAGCTACGGGGGGGGGACTGAAGCTTTCTTT.

The rearrangement uses TRBV27 and TRBJ1-4; 8 bases align to TRBD1. This CDR3 spans 12 amino acids. V was clipped by 7 bases and J by 7 bases; unmatched bases: 2. Germline lookup yields CDR1 MNHEY and CDR2 SMNVEV (reference sequence). This CDR3 is CASTTGGEKLFF. In DNA, the CDR3 is TGTGCCAGCACCACAGGGGGTGAAAAACTGTTTTTT.

The chain carries TRBV30 and TRBJ1-6; D is unresolved. V was cut by 2 bases and J by 5 bases, with 10 bases left in between. The CDR3 contains 14 residues. CDR1 GTSNPN and CDR2 SVGIG come from the germline V gene (reference sequence). The CDR3 bases are TGTGCCTGGAGTCGCGAGGTTAATAATTCACCCCTCCACTTT. This codes for CAWSREVNNSPLHF.

The chain links TRBV6-6 to TRBJ1-2; D is undetermined. This CDR3 has 15 amino acids. Between the trimmed V and J ends, which lost 4 bases and 4 bases, there was a span of 16 bases. In germline, CDR1 is MNHNY, CDR2 SVGAGI (reference sequence). CDR3 coding DNA: TGTGCCAGCAGTTCCCGCCTCGAAGCGGGCTATGGCTACACCTTC. It yields the protein CASSSRLEAGYGYTF.

Note on this clone: Other DNA sequences within the sample encode an identical CDR3. J is TRBJ2-7 and V is TRBV7-9, with 7 positions matching TRBD1. Germline CDR1 reads SEHNR; CDR2 reads FQNEAQ (reference sequence). CDR3 length equals 14 residues. After removal of 4 bases from V and 2 bases from J, the junction contained 5 bases not matched to a gene. This chain's CDR3 is CASSSGDRAYEQYF. For the CDR3, the DNA is TGTGCCAGCAGCTCCGGGGACAGAGCCTACGAGCAGTACTTC. The variable domain in full, completed from reference TRBV7-9 and TRBJ2-7, reads DTGVSQNPRHKITKRGQNVTFRCDPISEHNRLYWYRQTLGQGPEFLTYFQNEAQLEKSRLLSDRFSAERPKGSFSTLEIQRTEQGDSAMYLCASSSGDRAYEQYFGPGTRLTVT.

This rearrangement joins TRBV5-1 to TRBJ1-6; TRBD1 might be the D (5 bases). CDR3 length equals 17 residues. Germline V lookup: CDR1 SGHRS, CDR2 YFSETQ. V gave up 0 bases and J gave up 7 bases, with 17 bases separating them. The CDR3 DNA follows: TGCGCCAGCAGCTTGGCGGCCGTTAGGGGCGGCAATTCACCCCTCCACTTT. Translation gives CASSLAAVRGGNSPLHF.

The chain joins TRBV28 to TRBJ1-2, with TRBD1 identical over 12 bases. Germline V lookup: CDR1 MDHEN, CDR2 SYDVKM. CDR3 size: 15 residues. J lost 7 bases, V lost 7 bases, and 10 bases had no gene match. This chain's CDR3 is CASTLRGTGGRGYTF. CDR3 DNA: TGTGCCAGCACCCTTCGAGGGACAGGGGGCCGTGGCTACACCTTC.

This chain joins TRBV6-1 and TRBJ1-5; D remains ambiguous. Trimming shortened V by 5 bases and J by 4 bases, and 9 bases separated the two germline ends. This CDR3 is 13 amino acids long. Germline loops: CDR1 MNHNS, CDR2 SASEGT. CDR3: CASSYDGNQPQHF. The DNA of the CDR3 is TGTGCCAGCAGTTATGACGGGAATCAGCCCCAGCATTTT.

The V and J genes are TRBV28 and TRBJ2-7, with a tentative D call TRBD1 (7 bases). Germline assignment: CDR1 MDHEN and CDR2 SYDVKM. Trimming shortened V by 7 bases and J by 3 bases, and 19 bases separated the two germline ends. The CDR3 runs 15 residues. Written as DNA, the CDR3 is TGTGCCAGCATCATAGGGGCAGGGGGGAGCTACGAGCAGTACTTC. It encodes CASIIGAGGSYEQYF.

The V call is TRBV2, the J call TRBJ1-2; D might be TRBD1 (6 bases). The CDR3 has 16 amino acids. Trimming cost V 3 bases and J 7 bases, with 21 bases left between them. Germline-derived CDR1 and CDR2 are SNHLY and FYNNEI. The CDR3 sequence: CASSDAGTLESLGYTF. CDR3 bases: TGTGCCAGCAGTGATGCCGGGACACTCGAGTCACTTGGCTACACCTTC.